One and the same sample provided the 24 T cell receptor beta chains below, sequenced in a study of regulatory T cells in long-lasting Graves disease. The sample's time point: persistent/refractory GD, antithyroid drugs over 5 years with positive TRAb. RNA extracted from PBMCs served as the sequencing template. Library construction for TCR beta used iRepertoire HTBI primers and Arm-PCR of CDR3 regions. TCRdb redid the calling of the multiplex PCR reads with MiXCR, one entry per CDR3 protein. Found here are 310,000 or so distinct CDR3 sequences, around 20% of them singletons; the top ten hold approximately 31%. The input for sequencing was peripheral blood mononuclear cells (PBMCs), taken when the disease was refractory, from a patient treated with antithyroid drugs. These receptors all stem from a female donor with Graves disease.

This clonotype was found many times. The V gene is TRBV19, the J gene TRBJ1-2; D uncertain. The CDR3 is 13 amino acids. In germline, CDR1 is LNHDA, CDR2 SQIVND (reference sequence). V was cut by 5 bases and J by 5 bases, with 12 bases left in between. The CDR3 reads CASSRDGFYGYTF. CDR3 sequence (DNA): TGTGCCAGTAGTCGCGACGGCTTTTATGGCTACACCTTC.

This sequence joins TRBV10-3 and TRBJ2-7, with 8 nucleotides matching TRBD2. With V trimmed by 5 bases and J by 4 bases, 7 bases remained unmatched. Germline CDR1 reads ENHRY; CDR2 reads SYGVKD. The CDR3 is 14 residues long. As DNA, the CDR3 is TGTGCCATCAGTCCGGGGGGGAGAGGGTACGAGCAGTACTTC. Translated: CAISPGGRGYEQYF.

J is TRBJ2-4 and V is TRBV20-1, with 9 bases matching TRBD2. Per germline, CDR1 DFQATT and CDR2 SNEGSKA (reference sequence). Trimming cost V 7 bases and J 13 bases; bases outside gene matches: 23. The CDR3 extends over 16 amino acids. CDR3 DNA: TGCAGTGTCACCAGTGGGGCGGGAGGGCCATTGGATGAGCAGTACTTC. Residues: CSVTSGAGGPLDEQYF.

This clonotype came up many times. V gene TRBV7-2 combines with J gene TRBJ2-7; TRBD2 matches 8 bases. Germline loops: CDR1 SGHTA, CDR2 FQGNSA. The CDR3 totals 15 residues. The V and J ends lost 4 bases and 5 bases, in that order; junction bases with no gene match: 10. For the CDR3, the DNA is TGTGCCAGCAGCTGGCTGGGGCGGGGGGCCCACGAGCAGTACTTC. Amino acids: CASSWLGRGAHEQYF.

This sequence joins TRBV4-1 and TRBJ1-1; TRBD1 agrees at 7 bases. This CDR3 is built from 15 residues. Germline-derived CDR1 and CDR2 are MGHRA and YSYEKL. J was trimmed by 0 bases and V by 2 bases; bases with no gene match: 3. CDR3 bases: TGCGCCAGCAGCCAACACAGGGGTATGAACACTGAAGCTTTCTTT. Protein product: CASSQHRGMNTEAFF.

In its sample, this clonotype was seen a few times. The chain recombines TRBV5-1 with TRBJ2-3; D gene unclear. Germline V gene sequence: CDR1 SGHRS, CDR2 YFSETQ. The CDR3 is 13 residues long. The V gene lost 0 bases and the J gene lost 6 bases, with 8 bases spanning the gap. In nucleotides, the CDR3 is TGCGCCAGCAGCTTGGCGACGGCGGATACGCAGTATTTT. Translating gives CASSLATADTQYF. Variable domain in full (rest from reference TRBV5-1 and TRBJ2-3): KAGVTQTPRYLIKTRGQQVTLSCSPISGHRSVSWYQQTPGQGLQFLFEYFSETQRNKGNFPGRFSGRQFSNSRSEMNVSTLELGDSALYLCASSLATADTQYFGPGTRLTVL.

The rearrangement joins TRBV6-2 or TRBV6-3 to TRBJ1-2; TRBD1 is a possible D gene (6 bases). The germline gives CDR1 MNHEY, CDR2 SVGEGT. The CDR3 totals 13 residues. V was clipped by 11 bases and J by 1 base, with 14 bases between them. CDR3 in amino acids: CAVPQGGNYGYTF. The CDR3 bases are TGTGCCGTCCCCCAAGGGGGTAACTATGGCTACACCTTC.

The chain carries TRBV4-1 and TRBJ1-5; D is undetermined. The CDR3 is made up of 13 amino acids. Germline values: CDR1 MGHRA, CDR2 YSYEKL. Trimming left V 0 bases short and J 7 bases short, with 7 bases between. This CDR3 is CASSQDIMQPQHF. The CDR3 DNA follows: TGCGCCAGCAGCCAAGATATCATGCAGCCCCAGCATTTT.

This clonotype was found many times. CDR3 residues: CASSSFFAEAFF. The CDR3 DNA sequence: TGTGCCAGCAGTTCCTTTTTCGCTGAAGCTTTCTTT. This chain links TRBV27 with TRBJ1-1; D remains unclear. This CDR3 contains 12 residues. Trimming stripped 4 bases from V and 6 bases from J, with 9 bases between. From germline, CDR1 is MNHEY and CDR2 SMNVEV (reference sequence).

The genes are TRBV6-1 and TRBJ2-3, with D tentatively TRBD2 (6 bases). This CDR3 region has 15 residues. Trimming shortened V by 4 bases and J by 6 bases, and 17 bases separated the two germline ends. Germline V lookup: CDR1 MNHNS, CDR2 SASEGT. The CDR3 region is CASSGGYWEVDTQYF. The CDR3 coding sequence is TGTGCCAGCAGTGGCGGTTATTGGGAGGTGGATACGCAGTATTTT.

At least ten counts were recorded for this clonotype. This sequence joins TRBV6-2 or TRBV6-3 and TRBJ1-5; TRBD1 is a possible D gene (6 bases). Looked up from germline, CDR1 is MNHEY and CDR2 is SVGEGT. V lost 4 bases to trimming and J lost 0 bases, with 7 bases between them. The CDR3 spans 14 residues. CDR3 nucleotide sequence: TGTGCCAGCAGTTCGACAGGTAGCAATCAGCCCCAGCATTTT. This codes for CASSSTGSNQPQHF.

About this clonotype: With a much larger clone just one base away, this may be a read error. This chain connects TRBV12-3 or TRBV12-4 to TRBJ1-2, with D unclear. Trimming shortened V by 10 bases and J by 5 bases, and 14 bases separated the two germline ends. This CDR3 is built from 12 residues. Here the CDR3 reads CAILWEVYGYTF. CDR3 in DNA: TGTGCCATCCTCTGGGAGGTTTATGGCTACACCTTC.

Comment on this clonotype: This could be a read error, since a much larger clone is one nucleotide away. V gene TRBV18 combines with J gene TRBJ2-7; D is uncertain. CDR3 length: 14 amino acids. Germline CDR1 is KGHSH and CDR2 is LQKENI. CDR3 loop: CASLPTGTSYEQYF. The CDR3 DNA reads TGTGCCAGCTTACCAACCGGCACCTCCTACGAGCAGTACTTC.

V is TRBV7-9 and J is TRBJ2-7; 8 nucleotides agree with TRBD1. Germline V gene sequence: CDR1 SEHNR, CDR2 FQNEAQ (reference sequence). V was clipped by 5 bases and J by 6 bases; unmatched bases: 6. This CDR3 region has 13 residues. The CDR3: CASSLLQGGEQYF. Here the CDR3 DNA reads TGTGCCAGCAGCCTCCTACAGGGGGGCGAGCAGTACTTC.

This clonotype occurred many times. This chain joins TRBV27 and TRBJ2-5; tentatively, D is TRBD1 (5 bases). Trimming removed 6 bases from V and 9 bases from J, with 17 bases in between. The CDR3 has 13 residues. Germline CDR1 is MNHEY and CDR2 is SMNVEV (reference sequence). CDR3 residues: CASSPRGPRAQYF. The CDR3 bases are TGTGCCAGCAGCCCCCGCGGTCCCAGGGCCCAGTACTTC.

Worth noting for this clonotype: The CDR3 does not end in the conserved phenylalanine or tryptophan, so this is likely a read error. This chain joins TRBV6-1 and TRBJ1-5; D is uncertain. The CDR3 consists of 15 residues. Germline CDR1 reads MNHNS; CDR2 reads SASEGT. V gave up 5 bases and J gave up 3 bases, with 14 bases separating them. The CDR3 here is CASSIGGSYNQPQHS. The CDR3 DNA follows: TGTGCCAGCAGTATCGGTGGCAGTTACAATCAGCCCCAGCATTCT.

The J gene is TRBJ2-7, the V gene TRBV29-1, with 8 nucleotides matching TRBD1. The CDR3 runs to 12 residues. In germline, CDR1 is SQVTM, CDR2 ANQGSEA. Trimming removed 5 bases from V and 5 bases from J; junction bases left unmatched: 5. In DNA, the CDR3 is TGCAGCGTTCGGGCAGGGGGCAACGAGCAGTACTTC. Protein product: CSVRAGGNEQYF.

V is TRBV4-1 and J is TRBJ2-7; 9 bases line up with TRBD2. This CDR3 contains 17 residues. Germline V gene sequence: CDR1 MGHRA, CDR2 YSYEKL. Trimming cost V 0 bases and J 2 bases; bases outside gene matches: 8. CDR3 region: CASSQDSLAGPTYEQYF. CDR3 sequence (DNA): TGCGCCAGCAGCCAAGATTCGCTAGCGGGGCCCACCTACGAGCAGTACTTC.

With respect to this clonotype: The junction departs from the called germline gene at one end, perhaps through a read error. The chain combines TRBV28 with TRBJ1-5; a weak D match, TRBD1 (6 bases). Germline lookup yields CDR1 MDHEN and CDR2 SYDVKM. There are 13 residues in the CDR3. In DNA, the CDR3 is TGTGTCAGCAGTACAGGGAGCAATCAGCCCCAGCATTTT. The encoded protein is CVSSTGSNQPQHF.

Many counts were recorded for this clonotype. The chain has TRBV28 and TRBJ2-5; 7 bases map to TRBD2. The CDR3 loop spans 15 amino acids. CDR1 and CDR2 (germline): MDHEN, SYDVKM. With V trimmed by 3 bases and J by 6 bases, 10 bases remained unmatched. The CDR3 here is CASSFSWGRGQTQYF. CDR3 DNA sequence: TGTGCCAGCAGTTTTTCCTGGGGGAGGGGTCAGACCCAGTACTTC.

The chain carries TRBV7-9 and TRBJ1-3, with a weak D call TRBD1 (6 bases). V was clipped by 5 bases and J by 4 bases, with 18 bases between them. CDR3 length equals 16 residues. Per germline, CDR1 SEHNR and CDR2 FQNEAQ (reference sequence). CDR3 in amino acids: CASSRNNRVAGNTIYF. For the CDR3, the DNA is TGTGCCAGCAGCCGAAATAACAGGGTTGCCGGAAACACCATATATTTT.

This clonotype was recorded at least ten times. This rearrangement joins TRBV19 to TRBJ2-5; D is ambiguous. The CDR3 length is 13 residues. Trimming cost V 4 bases and J 5 bases, with 11 bases left between them. In germline, CDR1 is LNHDA, CDR2 SQIVND (reference sequence). This CDR3 is CASSTTGRETQYF. For the CDR3, the DNA is TGTGCCAGTAGTACGACGGGCAGGGAGACCCAGTACTTC.

The sample holds many counts of this clonotype. The CDR3 region is CAISPGSSYNSPLHF. Here the CDR3 DNA reads TGTGCCATCAGTCCTGGGAGCTCCTATAATTCACCCCTCCACTTT. This rearrangement joins TRBV10-3 to TRBJ1-6; no clear D. Between the trimmed V and J ends, which lost 5 bases and 0 bases, there was a span of 8 bases. The CDR3 is 15 residues long. Per the germline V gene, CDR1 is ENHRY and CDR2 is SYGVKD.

DNA for the CDR3: TGTGCCAGCAGAAACTCGACGTTTCCGGGACCGGACCACTACGAGCAGTACTTC. This translates into CASRNSTFPGPDHYEQYF. The chain employs TRBV5-6 and TRBJ2-7; the D gene could be TRBD1 or TRBD2 (5 bases each). With 5 bases removed from V and 3 bases from J, the gap between germline ends came to 27 bases. The CDR3 has 18 residues. Germline V gene data show CDR1 as SGHDT and CDR2 as YYEEEE.